The 28 T cell receptor beta chains below all came from one sample that was sequenced in a study of graft-versus-host responses after intestinal transplantation. Using immunoSEQ multiplex PCR, the repertoire was profiled, and TCRdb retains in-frame clones only, with some absent. The table includes some 40,000 clones, 91% detected once. The sequencing used PBMCs, collected 300 to 330 days after intestinal transplant. The source of these receptors is a human patient who received an intestinal transplant, so some T cells may come from the graft donor.

The V and J genes are TRBV15 and TRBJ1-1, with D possibly matching TRBD1 (6 bases). In germline, CDR1 is LNHNV, CDR2 YYDKDF (reference sequence). Trimming left V 1 base short and J 5 bases short, with 11 bases between. The CDR3 sequence is 14 residues long. CDR3 in amino acids: CATSRGGPITEAFF. CDR3 DNA: TGTGCCACCAGCAGAGGGGGGCCCATAACTGAAGCTTTCTTT.

The V call is TRBV6-1, the J call TRBJ2-7; no clear D. V lost 6 bases, J lost 3 bases, and 12 bases lay in between. CDR1 MNHNS and CDR2 SASEGT come from the germline V gene. The CDR3 consists of 13 residues. CDR3 nucleotide sequence: TGTGCCAGCAGCTTCTCAGGCGTCTACGAGCAGTACTTC. The encoded protein is CASSFSGVYEQYF.

This clone has a single count. The CDR3 nucleotides read TGTGCCAGCAGGCCCTGGCCATTGGGGGAGCAGTACTTC. Amino acid sequence: CASRPWPLGEQYF. The chain links TRBV28 to TRBJ2-7; D is unresolved. The V gene's germline CDR1 is MDHEN and CDR2 SYDVKM. V was trimmed by 6 bases and J by 7 bases, leaving 16 bases between them. The CDR3 length is 13 residues.

The V call is TRBV18, the J call TRBJ2-2; D may be TRBD1 (6 bases). Germline V gives CDR1 KGHSH, CDR2 LQKENI. There are 14 residues in the CDR3. V was cut by 5 bases and J by 6 bases, with 13 bases left in between. CDR3 residues: CASSTTGSAGELFF. In DNA, the CDR3 is TGTGCCAGCTCAACAACAGGGTCCGCCGGGGAGCTGTTTTTT.

This sequence joins TRBV5-5 and TRBJ1-4; D uncertain. Trimming stripped 0 bases from V and 0 bases from J, with 18 bases between. The CDR3 runs to 19 residues. Germline V gives CDR1 SGHKS, CDR2 YYEKEE (reference sequence). Here the CDR3 reads CASSLGFVGSYATNEKLFF. In nucleotides, the CDR3 is TGTGCCAGCAGCTTGGGGTTCGTCGGCAGCTATGCAACTAATGAAAAACTGTTTTTT.

The CDR3 sequence: CASSSNEQFF. The CDR3 DNA reads as TGTGCCAGCAGCTCAAATGAGCAGTTCTTC. The rearrangement uses TRBV7-9 and TRBJ2-1; D uncertain. Germline CDR1 reads SEHNR; CDR2 reads FQNEAQ (reference sequence). V gave up 4 bases and J gave up 7 bases, with 2 bases separating them. The CDR3 has 10 residues.

This chain links TRBV19 with TRBJ2-5; 7 bases match TRBD1. The J call may be wrong; the DNA end is better matched by TRBJ2-7. Germline lookup yields CDR1 LNHDA and CDR2 SQIVND (reference sequence). This CDR3 region has 14 residues. The CDR3 region has the DNA TGTGCCAGTATTCGTCCCGACAGGGAATGCGAGCAGTACTTC. Translating gives CASIRPDRECEQYF.

The J gene is TRBJ1-3, the V gene TRBV29-1; D gene uncertain. The germline V gene encodes CDR1 SQVTM and CDR2 ANQGSEA. The CDR3 runs 12 residues. Trimming took 5 bases from V and 0 from J, leaving 5 bases between them. DNA for the CDR3: TGCAGCGTTCCGAGCTCTGGAAACACCATATATTTT. Translated, it gives CSVPSSGNTIYF.

The chain is built from TRBV27 and TRBJ2-2, with D possibly called TRBD1 or TRBD2 (5 bases each). This CDR3 contains 15 residues. The V and J ends lost 5 bases and 2 bases respectively, with 12 bases between them. Germline CDR1 and CDR2: MNHEY and SMNVEV (reference sequence). CDR3 DNA sequence: TGTGCCAGCAGTCCCGGGACGGTAAACACCGGGGAGCTGTTTTTT. Translated, it gives CASSPGTVNTGELFF.

The V gene is TRBV4-2, the J gene TRBJ2-7, with TRBD1 identical over 7 bases. Unmatched junction bases numbered 7, after V lost 5 bases and J lost 3 bases. CDR1 LGHNA and CDR2 YNFKEQ come from the germline V gene. This CDR3 region has 14 residues. The CDR3, as DNA: TGTGCCAGCAGCAGACAGGGAGAGGACTACGAGCAGTACTTC. Its translation: CASSRQGEDYEQYF.

The chain is built from TRBV6-5 and TRBJ2-7; perhaps D is TRBD1 or TRBD2 (5 bases each). V lost 0 bases to trimming and J lost 3 bases, with 12 bases between them. Per germline, CDR1 MNHEY and CDR2 SVGAGI. CDR3 length: 15 residues. CDR3 residues: CASSYSRDPNYEQYF. In DNA, the CDR3 is TGTGCCAGCAGTTACTCCCGGGACCCTAACTACGAGCAGTACTTC.

The V gene is TRBV6-5, the J gene TRBJ2-7, with D unclear. V lost 0 bases and J lost 7, with 4 bases in between. CDR1 and CDR2 from the germline V gene are MNHEY and SVGAGI. The CDR3 is made up of 11 amino acids. CDR3 nucleotides: TGTGCCAGCAGTTACTCTGGGGAGCAGTACTTC. Translated: CASSYSGEQYF.

This clone was recorded once. The V gene is TRBV6-6, the J gene TRBJ1-1; D not resolved. The V end was cut by 4 bases, the J end by 3 bases, with 9 bases between. Looked up from germline, CDR1 is MNHNY and CDR2 is SVGAGI (reference sequence). The CDR3 covers 13 residues. The CDR3 sequence is CASSSAAYTEAFF. Written as DNA, the CDR3 is TGTGCCAGCAGTTCCGCAGCCTACACTGAAGCTTTCTTT.

A word on this clone: Different DNA sequences within this sample yield the same CDR3. In nucleotides, the CDR3 is TGTGCCAGCAGCTTGGTGGGGACAGGGGGCACTGGGGAGCTGTTTTTT. Translated: CASSLVGTGGTGELFF. The genes are TRBV5-4 and TRBJ2-2; 12 positions match TRBD1. Trimming took 0 bases from V and 8 from J; bases not matched to a gene: 5. In germline, CDR1 is SGHNT, CDR2 YYREEE (reference sequence). CDR3 size: 16 residues.

The CDR3 region is CASSYLAITEAFF. CDR3 sequence (DNA): TGTGCCAGCAGTTACCTGGCCATCACTGAAGCTTTCTTT. The V gene is TRBV6-5, the J gene TRBJ1-1; D uncertain. The V and J ends lost 2 bases and 4 bases respectively, with 8 bases between them. Germline assignment: CDR1 MNHEY and CDR2 SVGAGI. There are 13 residues in the CDR3.

V is TRBV7-3 and J is TRBJ2-1; D possibly corresponds to TRBD2 (6 bases). V lost 5 bases, J lost 7 bases, and 12 bases lay in between. Germline loops: CDR1 SGHTA, CDR2 FQGTGA. The CDR3 consists of 13 residues. CDR3 DNA sequence: TGTGCCAGCAGCCCGGAGGGTGGAAATGAGCAGTTCTTC. Its translation is CASSPEGGNEQFF.

The chain is built from TRBV2 and TRBJ2-1, with 11 bases matching TRBD2. V was pared by 7 bases and J by 9 bases, with 8 bases of the junction left unmatched. In germline, CDR1 is SNHLY, CDR2 FYNNEI. This CDR3 comprises 14 residues. The CDR3 DNA is TGTGCCAGCAAACCGGGACTAGCGGATGCTGAGCAGTTCTTC. This codes for CASKPGLADAEQFF.

The V gene is TRBV9, the J gene TRBJ2-5, with D unresolved. V lost 0 bases to trimming and J lost 4 bases, with 4 bases between them. The germline CDR1 and CDR2 sequences are SGDLS and YYNGEE. The CDR3 contains 12 residues. The CDR3 here is CASSVGGETQYF. The CDR3 nucleotides are TGTGCCAGCAGCGTAGGGGGAGAGACCCAGTACTTC.

A single count supports this clone. The V call is TRBV6-1, the J call TRBJ2-7; 7 bases align to TRBD1. The ends lost 6 bases at V and 1 base at J; junction bases unmatched: 3. This CDR3 is built from 13 residues. The germline CDR1 and CDR2 sequences are MNHNS and SASEGT. The CDR3 DNA reads as TGTGCCAGCAGCGTGACAGGGTCCTACGAGCAGTACTTC. Amino acid sequence: CASSVTGSYEQYF.

The rearrangement links TRBV11-3 to TRBJ2-3, with 8 positions matching TRBD1. J was trimmed by 2 bases and V by 0 bases; bases with no gene match: 1. Per germline, CDR1 SGHNT and CDR2 YENEEA. This CDR3 spans 15 amino acids. The CDR3 sequence: CASSLEQGDTDTQYF. CDR3 nucleotide sequence: TGTGCCAGCAGCTTAGAACAGGGGGACACAGATACGCAGTATTTT.

The J gene is TRBJ1-1, the V gene TRBV6-5; D remains unclear. V lost 8 bases to trimming and J lost 6 bases, with 19 bases between them. CDR3 length equals 14 residues. The V gene's germline CDR1 is MNHEY and CDR2 SVGAGI. The CDR3 spells CASSEFDALAEAFF. The CDR3 coding sequence is TGTGCCAGCTCCGAATTCGACGCACTAGCTGAAGCTTTCTTT.

The chain joins TRBV6-6 to TRBJ2-5; D uncertain. The V gene's germline CDR1 is MNHNY and CDR2 SVGAGI (reference sequence). Trimming removed 6 bases at V and 3 bases at J, with 8 bases between. The CDR3 consists of 12 residues. The CDR3 here is CASRPEKETQYF. CDR3 nucleotides: TGTGCCAGCAGACCTGAAAAAGAGACCCAGTACTTC.

The chain joins TRBV30 to TRBJ2-6; D tentatively fits TRBD1 or TRBD2 (6 bases each). Trimming removed 4 bases from V and 2 bases from J, with 12 bases in between. CDR3 length equals 15 residues. Germline assignment: CDR1 GTSNPN and CDR2 SVGIG (reference sequence). The CDR3 protein is CAWNGGGTGANVLTF. CDR3 sequence (DNA): TGTGCCTGGAACGGAGGGGGTACTGGGGCCAACGTCCTGACTTTC.

The gene calls are TRBV6-5 and TRBJ2-5; 11 nucleotides match TRBD2. CDR1 is MNHEY and CDR2 is SVGAGI in the germline V gene. The CDR3 totals 15 residues. With V trimmed by 5 bases and J by 5 bases, 7 bases remained unmatched. DNA for the CDR3: TGTGCCAGCAGTGGGGTAGCGGGGGGGTATGAGACCCAGTACTTC. It translates to CASSGVAGGYETQYF.

This sequence joins TRBV28 and TRBJ1-2, with unresolved D. CDR3 length: 12 amino acids. V was clipped by 5 bases and J by 0 bases, with 4 bases between them. Germline assignment: CDR1 MDHEN and CDR2 SYDVKM. The CDR3 DNA follows: TGTGCCAGCAGTAAAGCTAACTATGGCTACACCTTC. It yields the protein CASSKANYGYTF.

Here the CDR3 reads CASSREGQGYEQYF. CDR3 nucleotides: TGCGCCAGCAGCCGGGAAGGACAGGGCTACGAGCAGTACTTC. The genes are TRBV4-1 and TRBJ2-7; the match to TRBD1 covers 8 bases. This CDR3 is built from 14 residues. Trimming took 4 bases from V and 3 from J; bases not matched to a gene: 5. Germline values: CDR1 MGHRA, CDR2 YSYEKL.

The CDR3 spells CASSKGTDQETQYF. DNA of the CDR3: TGTGCCAGCAGCAAGGGGACAGACCAAGAGACCCAGTACTTC. The rearrangement links TRBV4-2 to TRBJ2-5; 7 positions agree with TRBD1. Trimming removed 5 bases from V and 0 bases from J; junction bases left unmatched: 3. Germline CDR1 LGHNA, CDR2 YNFKEQ. The CDR3 is 14 amino acids.

V is TRBV4-1 and J is TRBJ1-5; D not resolved. The CDR3 sequence is 16 residues long. Looked up from germline, CDR1 is MGHRA and CDR2 is YSYEKL. Between the trimmed V and J ends, which lost 1 base and 3 bases, there was a span of 13 bases. The CDR3 sequence: CASSQGVRQPNQPQHF. Written as DNA, the CDR3 is TGCGCCAGCAGCCAAGGGGTACGGCAGCCCAATCAGCCCCAGCATTTT.